These 27 T cell receptor beta chains originate from one sample sequenced in a study of T cell responses to AZD1222 COVID-19 vaccine. Profiling relied on immunoSEQ multiplex PCR, and the TCRdb table lists in-frame clones only, not all of them. This repertoire shows approximately 180,000 clones, approximately 91% found once; its top ten account for approximately 1.8%. Source: peripheral blood, taken on day 0 of AZD1222 vaccination. All receptors come from an adult in good health.

J is TRBJ2-1 and V is TRBV4-3; 11 nucleotides align to TRBD2. Trimming took 0 bases from V and 7 from J; bases not matched to a gene: 8. CDR1 is LGHNA and CDR2 is YSLEER in the germline V gene. The CDR3 has 17 residues. For the CDR3, the DNA is TGCGCCAGCAGCCAAGATCGTACTAGCGGGAGTATGAATGAGCAGTTCTTC. Its translation: CASSQDRTSGSMNEQFF.

This clone showed up just once. This chain joins TRBV10-3 and TRBJ1-4; perhaps TRBD1 as D (5 bases). V was cut by 3 bases and J by 7 bases, with 18 bases left in between. The CDR3 is made up of 16 amino acids. Per germline, CDR1 ENHRY and CDR2 SYGVKD. CDR3 residues: CAISDQGHAVGEKLFF. DNA for the CDR3: TGTGCCATCAGTGACCAGGGTCACGCCGTGGGTGAAAAACTGTTTTTT.

The chain couples TRBV5-1 to TRBJ2-1; 16 bases fit TRBD2. Germline V gives CDR1 SGHRS, CDR2 YFSETQ. The CDR3 has 19 amino acids. With V trimmed by 1 base and J by 3 bases, 7 bases remained unmatched. Here the CDR3 DNA reads TGCGCCAGCAGCTTGCTGGGACTAGCGGGAGGGCCCATCTACAATGAGCAGTTCTTC. It encodes CASSLLGLAGGPIYNEQFF.

V gene TRBV10-3 combines with J gene TRBJ2-1; D may match TRBD1 or TRBD2 (5 bases each). The CDR3 is 12 amino acids. Looked up from germline, CDR1 is ENHRY and CDR2 is SYGVKD. Trimming stripped 7 bases from V and 7 bases from J, with 11 bases between. The CDR3 reads CAIKGTGNEQFF. CDR3 nucleotide sequence: TGTGCCATCAAGGGGACGGGAAATGAGCAGTTCTTC.

As DNA, the CDR3 is TGTGCCAGCAGTTACTCTCGGCAGGGAAACACCATATATTTT. Its protein product is CASSYSRQGNTIYF. The chain joins TRBV6-6 to TRBJ1-3; D is uncertain. CDR1 is MNHNY and CDR2 is SVGAGI in the germline V gene (reference sequence). This CDR3 contains 14 residues. The V and J ends lost 0 bases and 4 bases respectively, with 7 bases between them.

The chain recombines TRBV3-1 (or the pseudogene TRBV3-2) with TRBJ1-1; perhaps TRBD1 as D (6 bases). Germline lookup yields CDR1 LGHDT and CDR2 YNNKEL (reference sequence). V shed 1 base and J shed 5 bases, with 17 bases lying between them. The CDR3 is made up of 16 amino acids. The CDR3 loop is CASSQAATGRGTEAFF. CDR3 coding DNA: TGTGCCAGCAGCCAAGCAGCTACAGGGAGGGGAACTGAAGCTTTCTTT.

V usage is TRBV4-3 and J usage is TRBJ2-7; weak D call: TRBD2 (6 bases). Trimming took 0 bases from V and 4 from J, leaving 13 bases between them. This CDR3 has 15 amino acids. Germline V lookup: CDR1 LGHNA, CDR2 YSLEER. In DNA form, the CDR3 reads TGCGCCAGCAGCCAAGACCACTCGGGAGAGTACGAGCAGTACTTC. Its protein is CASSQDHSGEYEQYF.

This chain links TRBV28 with TRBJ1-4; the D is unclear. Germline V lookup: CDR1 MDHEN, CDR2 SYDVKM. Trimming cost V 7 bases and J 3 bases, with 12 bases left between them. The CDR3 length is 14 residues. Written as DNA, the CDR3 is TGTGCCAGCACCGTTCCGGGCTCTAATGAAAAACTGTTTTTT. It codes for CASTVPGSNEKLFF. The complete variable domain, with remaining parts taken from reference TRBV28 and TRBJ1-4, reads DVKVTQSSRYLVKRTGEKVFLECVQDMDHENMFWYRQDPGLGLRLIYFSYDVKMKEKGDIPEGYSVSREKKERFSLILESASTNQTSMYLCASTVPGSNEKLFFGSGTQLSVL.

The chain uses TRBV28 and TRBJ1-5; the D gene is possibly TRBD1 (5 bases). V shed 7 bases and J shed 3 bases, with 16 bases lying between them. The CDR3 totals 15 residues. Germline V gene sequence: CDR1 MDHEN, CDR2 SYDVKM. The CDR3 loop is CASTEGPGDNQPQHF. DNA for the CDR3: TGTGCCAGCACCGAGGGGCCCGGAGACAATCAGCCCCAGCATTTT.

This clone has just one count. The chain uses TRBV5-6 and TRBJ2-7, with a weak D call TRBD2 (6 bases). CDR1 and CDR2 from the germline V gene are SGHDT and YYEEEE. The CDR3 contains 14 residues. The V and J ends lost 3 bases and 2 bases respectively, with 12 bases between them. The CDR3 nucleotides are TGTGCCAGCAGCTCGGGACTGAGACCCTACGAGCAGTACGTC. This sequence encodes CASSSGLRPYEQYV.

V is TRBV21-1 and J is TRBJ1-5. TRBV21-1 is a recognized pseudogene. This CDR3 spans 15 amino acids. Here the CDR3 reads CASSMGLDSNQPQHF. As DNA, the CDR3 is TGTGCCAGCAGCATGGGTCTCGATAGCAATCAGCCCCAGCATTTT.

The J gene is TRBJ2-2, the V gene TRBV9; possible D gene TRBD2, 6 bases. CDR3 size: 15 residues. Trimming took off 0 bases at V and 5 bases at J, with 11 bases between the two ends. Germline V lookup: CDR1 SGDLS, CDR2 YYNGEE. DNA of the CDR3: TGTGCCAGCAGCGTAGGACTAGTTATAACCGGGGAGCTGTTTTTT. This translates into CASSVGLVITGELFF.

This chain links TRBV29-1 with TRBJ1-2; the D gene is possibly TRBD1 (5 bases). Germline CDR1 SQVTM, CDR2 ANQGSEA. Trimming stripped 7 bases from V and 6 bases from J, with 15 bases between. This CDR3 spans 12 amino acids. The CDR3 loop is CSASGTSDGYTF. The CDR3 DNA is TGCAGCGCCTCCGGGACCTCGGATGGCTACACCTTC.

The CDR3 nucleotides are TGTGCCACCAGCATTTGGGACAGGGAAAAGGCTGAAGCTTTCTTT. As protein: CATSIWDREKAEAFF. The chain employs TRBV15 and TRBJ1-1; 9 positions match TRBD1. This CDR3 is built from 15 residues. J was trimmed by 6 bases and V by 4 bases; bases with no gene match: 9. The germline CDR1 and CDR2 sequences are LNHNV and YYDKDF (reference sequence).

This chain uses TRBV7-3 with TRBJ2-3; D is perhaps TRBD1 (6 bases). There are 14 residues in the CDR3. V lost 5 bases to trimming and J lost 3 bases, with 12 bases between them. CDR1 is SGHTA and CDR2 is FQGTGA in the germline V gene. This CDR3 reads CASSLVGATDTQYF. The CDR3 DNA follows: TGTGCCAGCAGCCTCGTGGGGGCGACAGATACGCAGTATTTT.

V is TRBV28 and J is TRBJ1-3, with 7 nucleotides matching TRBD1. V was clipped by 1 base and J by 0 bases; unmatched bases: 3. The CDR3 spans 16 residues. In germline, CDR1 is MDHEN, CDR2 SYDVKM. Written as DNA, the CDR3 is TGTGCCAGCAGTTTATTGACAGGGCGCTCTGGAAACACCATATATTTT. Protein sequence: CASSLLTGRSGNTIYF.

The chain uses TRBV9 and TRBJ2-3; TRBD2 agrees at 7 bases. There are 16 residues in the CDR3. V shed 7 bases and J 4 bases; nucleotides not matched to a gene: 15. Germline V gene sequence: CDR1 SGDLS, CDR2 YYNGEE. The CDR3 protein is CASAGEGVRGADTQYF. CDR3 nucleotide sequence: TGTGCCAGCGCCGGGGAGGGAGTGCGTGGGGCAGATACGCAGTATTTT.

This chain links TRBV30 with TRBJ1-1; D uncertain. The germline V gene encodes CDR1 GTSNPN and CDR2 SVGIG (reference sequence). The CDR3 runs to 15 residues. V was pared by 0 bases and J by 0 bases, with 11 bases between. CDR3: CAWSVVGPMNTEAFF. The DNA for the CDR3 is TGTGCCTGGAGTGTTGTAGGACCAATGAACACTGAAGCTTTCTTT.

The chain has TRBV4-2 and TRBJ1-5; no reliable D call. The V end lost 0 bases, the J end lost 5 bases, and 5 bases lay between the germline ends. Germline V gene data show CDR1 as LGHNA and CDR2 as YNFKEQ. There are 13 residues in the CDR3. Here the CDR3 DNA reads TGTGCCAGCAGCCAAGATGCCGATCAGCCCCAGCATTTT. Protein sequence: CASSQDADQPQHF.

The chain has TRBV4-1 and TRBJ2-7; D call uncertain. Germline CDR1 and CDR2: MGHRA and YSYEKL. The CDR3 runs to 11 residues. V was cut by 4 bases and J by 3 bases, with 4 bases left in between. CDR3 sequence reads: CASSLGYEQYV. DNA of the CDR3: TGCGCCAGCAGCCTTGGCTACGAGCAGTACGTC.

The chain uses TRBV4-3 and TRBJ2-2, with D perhaps TRBD2 (6 bases). CDR1 LGHNA and CDR2 YSLEER come from the germline V gene. V lost 0 bases to trimming and J lost 2 bases, with 19 bases between them. The CDR3 is 19 amino acids. DNA for the CDR3: TGCGCCAGCAGCCAAGAGTGGGGTGGGAGCGCGGGAAACACCGGGGAGCTGTTTTTT. This sequence encodes CASSQEWGGSAGNTGELFF.

The CDR3 DNA is TGTGCCAGCGTACGAAGGCTAACAGGGTTCTATGGCTACACCTTC. It specifies CASVRRLTGFYGYTF. The chain uses TRBV6-5 and TRBJ1-2; TRBD1 might be the D (6 bases). CDR3 length: 15 amino acids. Germline V gene lookup returns CDR1 MNHEY and CDR2 SVGAGI. Trimming left V 8 bases short and J 4 bases short, with 20 bases between.

The V call is TRBV6-2 or TRBV6-3, the J call TRBJ2-7; the match to TRBD1 covers 12 bases. The junction had 2 bases not matched to a gene; V was cut back by 0 bases and J by 8 bases. Germline lookup yields CDR1 MNHEY and CDR2 SVGEGT. The CDR3 is made up of 14 amino acids. In DNA, the CDR3 is TGTGCCAGCAGTTACTCCGGGACAGGGGGCAAGCAGTACTTC. It encodes CASSYSGTGGKQYF.

This clone was found a few times. The chain joins TRBV10-1 to TRBJ2-1; 11 bases are a match to TRBD2. This CDR3 region has 21 residues. In germline, CDR1 is WNHNN, CDR2 SYGVQD (reference sequence). V gave up 6 bases and J gave up 0 bases; unmatched junction bases: 19. DNA of the CDR3: TGCGCCAGCAGCCCCCGTCTTGTAACTAGCGGGGGTCTTAGCTCCTACAATGAGCAGTTCTTC. Its protein product is CASSPRLVTSGGLSSYNEQFF.

This sequence joins TRBV9 and TRBJ2-7; 7 bases align to TRBD2. Germline V gives CDR1 SGDLS, CDR2 YYNGEE. The CDR3 spans 15 residues. The trim removed 1 base at V and 5 bases at J, leaving 9 bases unmatched. Written as DNA, the CDR3 is TGTGCCAGCAGCGTACAGGGTTGGGGGGGAAACGAGCAGTACTTC. This encodes CASSVQGWGGNEQYF.

The V call is TRBV5-4, the J call TRBJ2-5; TRBD1 matches at 8 bases. Unmatched junction bases numbered 13, after V lost 4 bases and J lost 5 bases. Germline CDR1 and CDR2: SGHNT and YYREEE (reference sequence). The CDR3 extends over 16 amino acids. CDR3 loop: CASSPPRTGSSETQYF. In DNA form, the CDR3 reads TGTGCCAGCAGCCCGCCCCGGACAGGGAGTTCCGAGACCCAGTACTTC. Full variable domain (rest looked up from reference TRBV5-4 and TRBJ2-5): ETGVTQSPTHLIKTRGQQVTLRCSSQSGHNTVSWYQQALGQGPQFIFQYYREEENGRGNFPPRFSGLQFPNYSSELNVNALELDDSALYLCASSPPRTGSSETQYFGPGTRLLVL.

The chain couples TRBV18 to TRBJ2-7; 8 bases align to TRBD1. CDR3 length: 14 residues. Germline trimming cut 1 base from V and 3 bases from J; bases unmatched to any gene: 2. CDR1 KGHSH and CDR2 LQKENI come from the germline V gene. In DNA form, the CDR3 reads TGTGCCAGCTCACCACGACAGGGGCTCTACGAGCAGTACGTC. Residues: CASSPRQGLYEQYV.